This TCR beta chain was captured in a study of cytomegalovirus exposure and HLA in healthy donors. Whole-study context: Unique TCRs numbering approximately 81 million, obtained from HLA-typed donors, made up an early data release.

Germline V gene lookup returns CDR1 SGHDN and CDR2 FVKESK. This CDR3 is built from 13 residues. Trimming removed 1 base at V and 10 bases at J, with 13 bases between. Use of 60 Vbeta and 13 Jbeta primers characterized the PCR. Using immunoSEQ multiplex PCR, the repertoire was profiled, and TCRdb retains in-frame clones only, with some absent. The repertoire holds fewer than 140,000 clones, around 82% seen once, with 1.5% to 2% in the top ten. There are a few counts of this clone. The chain combines TRBV14 with TRBJ2-5; D possibly corresponds to TRBD1 (5 bases). This TCR was recovered from a man over 45 in good health and CMV-seronegative. Input material: PBMCs. CDR3: CASSQATAKDQYF. The CDR3 nucleotides read TGTGCCAGCAGCCAAGCGACAGCAAAGGACCAGTACTTC.